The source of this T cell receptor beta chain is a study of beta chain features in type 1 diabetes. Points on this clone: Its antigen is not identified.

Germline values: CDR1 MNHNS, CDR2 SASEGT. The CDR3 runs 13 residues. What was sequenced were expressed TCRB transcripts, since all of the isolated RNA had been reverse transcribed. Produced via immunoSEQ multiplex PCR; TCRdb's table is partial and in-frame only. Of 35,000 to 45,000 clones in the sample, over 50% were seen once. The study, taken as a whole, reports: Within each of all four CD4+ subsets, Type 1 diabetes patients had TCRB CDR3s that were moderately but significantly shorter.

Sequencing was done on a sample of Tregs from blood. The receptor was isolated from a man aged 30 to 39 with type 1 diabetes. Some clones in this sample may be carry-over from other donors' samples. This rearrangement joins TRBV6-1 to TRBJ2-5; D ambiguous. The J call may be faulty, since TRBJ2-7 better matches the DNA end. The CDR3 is CASSERNSYEQYF. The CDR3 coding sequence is TGTGCCAGCAGTGAGAGGAACTCCTACGAGCAGTACTTC.